This paragraph reports one TCR beta chain. This clonotype is medium-sized (0.01 to 0.1%) in its sample. It lacks a known antigen. Base quality data are lacking; no much larger clone is found one base away. The cysteine opens and the phenylalanine closes a CDR3 of 12 amino acids. The read is trimmed to its CDR3 DNA, 36 bases read in frame from base 1. Trimming at the junction amounts to 6 bases on V and 0 bases on J, and the germline ends lie 5 bases apart. Sequencing relied on an Illumina MiSeq. TCRdb reanalyzed the raw reads on its own, using fastp at Q25 for trimming and MiXCR for clone calling, and kept in-frame beta chains. Each CDR3 protein gets just one entry, which takes the most common genes and DNA from the rows behind it. This sample comprises under 950 distinct CDR3 sequences, approximately 6.3% of them detected only once. The ten largest make up more than 13% of the sample. This sample is drawn from a study.

The TCR sequence derives from a human donor with rheumatoid arthritis. What was sequenced was CD4+ T cells from synovial fluid. The chain employs TRBV12-3 or TRBV12-4 and TRBJ2-5, with the identity of the D gene unclear. The CDR3: CASSQYQETQYF. The bases are TGTGCCAGCAGCCAGTACCAAGAGACCCAGTACTTC.